What follows are 28 T cell receptor beta chains derived from one specimen sequenced in a study of blood T cell repertoires in COVID-19. Assay: immunoSEQ multiplex PCR; the TCRdb copy retains only in-frame clones and omits some. The data hold about 180,000 clones, with about nine tenths observed a single time. Sample: peripheral blood. The source of these receptors is a young man who had recovered from COVID-19.

This chain connects TRBV7-8 to TRBJ2-5; 7 positions agree with TRBD2. Germline V gene sequence: CDR1 SGHVS, CDR2 FQNEAQ. This CDR3 has 14 amino acids. V lost 6 bases, J lost 3 bases, and 7 bases stayed unmatched. The chain's CDR3 is CASRRTAGEETQYF. The CDR3 nucleotides are TGTGCCAGCAGAAGAACGGCGGGAGAAGAGACCCAGTACTTC.

This chain connects TRBV30 to TRBJ1-5; D perhaps matches TRBD1 (5 bases). This CDR3 comprises 14 residues. Germline values: CDR1 GTSNPN, CDR2 SVGIG (reference sequence). The ends were cut back, 5 bases at V and 0 bases at J, with 11 bases in the middle. In nucleotides, the CDR3 is TGTGCCTGGGGGGGAGGGCTTAGCAATCAGCCCCAGCATTTT. It encodes CAWGGGLSNQPQHF.

CDR3 sequence (DNA): TGCGCCAGCAGCCCGAGGAACTATGGGGCCAACGTCCTGACTTTC. It specifies CASSPRNYGANVLTF. This rearrangement joins TRBV4-3 to TRBJ2-6, with D uncertain. V dropped 4 bases and J dropped 3 bases, with 10 bases sitting between them. The CDR3 has 15 residues. The germline gives CDR1 LGHNA, CDR2 YSLEER.

The CDR3 is CASSQVPGGRAGYTF. Here the CDR3 DNA reads TGTGCCAGCAGCCAAGTACCGGGGGGGCGAGCTGGCTACACCTTC. This sequence joins TRBV14 and TRBJ1-2; D is possibly TRBD1 (6 bases). Germline assignment: CDR1 SGHDN and CDR2 FVKESK. CDR3 length equals 15 residues. Trimming took 1 base from V and 7 from J, leaving 16 bases between them.

The rearrangement links TRBV7-2 to TRBJ1-1; D not resolved. Germline values: CDR1 SGHTA, CDR2 FQGNSA. Trimming removed 3 bases at V and 2 bases at J, with 10 bases between. The CDR3 consists of 14 residues. As DNA, the CDR3 is TGTGCCAGCAGCTTGAACGAGGGTAACACTGAAGCTTTCTTT. As protein: CASSLNEGNTEAFF.

CDR3 sequence (DNA): TGTGCCAGCAGCCAGGTGTCACCTCGAGAGAGGTACGAGCAGTACTTC. It encodes CASSQVSPRERYEQYF. The chain joins TRBV3-1 (or the pseudogene TRBV3-2) to TRBJ2-7, with D uncertain. Germline V gene data show CDR1 as LGHDT and CDR2 as YNNKEL (reference sequence). The CDR3 covers 16 residues. V shed 3 bases and J shed 4 bases, with 19 bases lying between them.

CDR3 residues: CASSIASGKYSYNEQFF. The CDR3 coding sequence is TGTGCCAGCAGTATCGCTAGCGGGAAGTACTCCTACAATGAGCAGTTCTTC. The genes are TRBV28 and TRBJ2-1; 9 nucleotides match TRBD2. Germline lookup yields CDR1 MDHEN and CDR2 SYDVKM. The CDR3 is 17 residues long. After removal of 5 bases from V and 0 bases from J, the junction contained 8 bases not matched to a gene.

The gene calls are TRBV24-1 and TRBJ2-3; 10 bases line up with TRBD1. The CDR3 has 14 amino acids. The trim removed 5 bases at V and 5 bases at J, leaving 3 bases unmatched. The germline gives CDR1 KGHDR, CDR2 SFDVKD. The CDR3 coding sequence is TGTGCCACCAGTGGACAGGGGGCAGGAGATACGCAGTATTTT. Its translation: CATSGQGAGDTQYF.

The V and J genes are TRBV12-3 or TRBV12-4 and TRBJ1-1, with D perhaps TRBD1 (6 bases). The CDR3 consists of 13 residues. V was clipped by 6 bases and J by 6 bases, with 14 bases between them. The CDR3 spells CASRGASTPEAFF. CDR3 nucleotide sequence: TGTGCCAGCAGGGGGGCCTCCACGCCTGAAGCTTTCTTT.

This chain joins TRBV25-1 and TRBJ2-1; D is unresolved. The ends were cut back, 3 bases at V and 0 bases at J, with 6 bases in the middle. The CDR3 has 14 amino acids. Germline values: CDR1 MGHDK, CDR2 SYGVNS. The CDR3 spells CASSDAASYNEQFF. For the CDR3, the DNA is TGTGCCAGCAGTGACGCGGCCTCCTACAATGAGCAGTTCTTC.

This chain joins TRBV27 and TRBJ1-6; no reliable D call. V was pared by 2 bases and J by 7 bases, with 3 bases between. The CDR3 is 12 residues long. Looked up from germline, CDR1 is MNHEY and CDR2 is SMNVEV (reference sequence). The CDR3 DNA is TGTGCCAGCAGTTTAGTAAATTCACCCCTCCACTTT. It encodes CASSLVNSPLHF.

V gene TRBV19 combines with J gene TRBJ1-1; D is uncertain. This CDR3 is 14 amino acids long. V gave up 8 bases and J gave up 0 bases, with 13 bases separating them. The germline CDR1 and CDR2 sequences are LNHDA and SQIVND (reference sequence). The CDR3 coding sequence is TGTGCCAGTGCCCGAGGTCAGATGAACACTGAAGCTTTCTTT. Translating gives CASARGQMNTEAFF.

Notes on this clone: Mismatch with germline at one junction end may stem from a read error. The chain has TRBV7-7 and TRBJ2-5, with TRBD1 matching over 7 bases. The CDR3 is made up of 15 amino acids. Germline CDR1 SSHAT, CDR2 FNYEAQ (reference sequence). The CDR3 reads CASSLGGQSQETQYF. The DNA of the CDR3 is TGTGCTAGCAGCTTAGGGGGACAGAGTCAAGAGACCCAGTACTTC.

V gene TRBV4-3 combines with J gene TRBJ1-4; 9 positions agree with TRBD1. V lost 3 bases and J lost 4; bases outside the gene matches: 3. CDR3 length: 15 residues. Germline V gene sequence: CDR1 LGHNA, CDR2 YSLEER. This CDR3 is CASSQGQGINEKLFF. CDR3 DNA: TGCGCCAGCAGCCAGGGACAGGGAATTAATGAAAAACTGTTTTTT.

The chain joins TRBV2 to TRBJ2-3, with D possibly matching TRBD1 (6 bases). The CDR3 contains 14 residues. CDR1 and CDR2 from the germline V gene are SNHLY and FYNNEI. V was pared by 5 bases and J by 2 bases, with 11 bases between. The CDR3 DNA sequence: TGTGCCAGCAGTTCCTCAGGGGTCACAGATACGCAGTATTTT. Its translation is CASSSSGVTDTQYF.

This chain links TRBV5-6 with TRBJ2-2; 7 positions agree with TRBD2. Per germline, CDR1 SGHDT and CDR2 YYEEEE. The CDR3 runs to 14 residues. V was clipped by 4 bases and J by 3 bases; unmatched bases: 3. Written as DNA, the CDR3 is TGTGCCAGCAGCCGGGACTACCACACCGGGGAGCTGTTTTTT. It is translated as CASSRDYHTGELFF.

J is TRBJ2-7 and V is TRBV13, with D hard to call. CDR1 and CDR2 from the germline V gene are PRHDT and FYEKMQ (reference sequence). Trimming left V 2 bases short and J 0 bases short, with 11 bases between. The CDR3 extends over 15 amino acids. The CDR3 region has the DNA TGTGCCAGCAGCTTATTAGAAACCGGCTCCTACGAGCAGTACTTC. Translating it yields CASSLLETGSYEQYF. Full variable domain (rest looked up from reference TRBV13 and TRBJ2-7): AAGVIQSPRHLIKEKRETATLKCYPIPRHDTVYWYQQGPGQDPQFLISFYEKMQSDKGSIPDRFSAQQFSDYHSELNMSSLELGDSALYFCASSLLETGSYEQYFGPGTRLTVT.

This chain uses TRBV11-2 with TRBJ2-4, with D hard to call. The CDR3 contains 13 residues. Germline V gene lookup returns CDR1 SGHAT and CDR2 FQNNGV. The V gene lost 1 base and the J gene lost 5 bases, with 6 bases spanning the gap. The DNA of the CDR3 is TGTGCCAGCAGCTTAGGAGGAGAAAACATTCAGTACTTC. Translation: CASSLGGENIQYF.

The V and J genes are TRBV9 and TRBJ2-1, with D perhaps TRBD2 (6 bases). V lost 5 bases, J lost 4 bases, and 16 bases lay in between. CDR1 SGDLS and CDR2 YYNGEE come from the germline V gene. The CDR3 length is 15 residues. The CDR3 DNA reads TGTGCCAGCAGTCGGACCGGGACTCCATACAATGAGCAGTTCTTC. Translated, it gives CASSRTGTPYNEQFF.

The rearrangement links TRBV16 to TRBJ2-1; no reliable D call. The CDR3 spans 16 residues. The V gene lost 0 bases and the J gene lost 2 bases, with 11 bases spanning the gap. Germline-derived CDR1 and CDR2 are KGHSY and FQNENV. CDR3 loop: CASSQSGYPPYNEQFF. The DNA for the CDR3 is TGTGCCAGCAGCCAATCGGGCTACCCGCCCTACAATGAGCAGTTCTTC.

The chain carries TRBV6-5 and TRBJ1-3; D gene ambiguous. V was pared by 7 bases and J by 2 bases, with 12 bases between. Germline V CDR1 and CDR2: MNHEY, SVGAGI. The CDR3 has 14 amino acids. The chain's CDR3 is CASTPDLAGNTIYF. CDR3 bases: TGTGCCAGCACTCCGGACTTGGCTGGAAACACCATATATTTT.

The V call is TRBV3-1 (or the pseudogene TRBV3-2), the J call TRBJ1-4, with no clear D. Per the germline V gene, CDR1 is LGHDT and CDR2 is YNNKEL (reference sequence). The CDR3 covers 14 residues. Trimming removed 0 bases at V and 8 bases at J, with 10 bases between. This chain's CDR3 is CASSQENTSEKLFF. In DNA form, the CDR3 reads TGTGCCAGCAGCCAAGAAAATACATCCGAAAAACTGTTTTTT.

The genes are TRBV29-1 and TRBJ1-3; 7 bases align to TRBD1. Germline loops: CDR1 SQVTM, CDR2 ANQGSEA. The ends lost 7 bases at V and 4 bases at J; junction bases unmatched: 7. The CDR3 has 13 amino acids. This CDR3 reads CSAQGTEGNTIYF. CDR3 DNA sequence: TGCAGCGCCCAAGGGACAGAAGGAAACACCATATATTTT.

This clone was observed a single time. V is TRBV9 and J is TRBJ2-2, with 7 bases lining up with TRBD2. The CDR3 runs to 15 residues. Trimming at V came to 1 base and at J to 7 bases, leaving 7 bases not matched to a gene. Germline loops: CDR1 SGDLS, CDR2 YYNGEE. The CDR3 reads CASSVREGLGGELFF. The CDR3 DNA reads TGTGCCAGCAGCGTAAGGGAGGGCCTCGGCGGGGAGCTGTTTTTT. Full variable domain (missing parts from reference TRBV9 and TRBJ2-2): DSGVTQTPKHLITATGQRVTLRCSPRSGDLSVYWYQQSLDQGLQFLIQYYNGEERAKGNILERFSAQQFPDLHSELNLSSLELGDSALYFCASSVREGLGGELFFGEGSRLTVL.

The chain recombines TRBV6-2 or TRBV6-3 with TRBJ1-1; the D is unclear. This CDR3 comprises 12 residues. Germline-derived CDR1 and CDR2 are MNHEY and SVGEGT. V lost 5 bases to trimming and J lost 10 bases, with 14 bases between them. As DNA, the CDR3 is TGTGCCAGCAGTCCGCCCCGGGTCGGAGCTTTCTTT. Its protein is CASSPPRVGAFF.

The chain joins TRBV7-9 to TRBJ2-7; D not certain. V was cut by 5 bases and J by 0 bases, with 11 bases left in between. The CDR3 loop spans 14 amino acids. From germline, CDR1 is SEHNR and CDR2 FQNEAQ (reference sequence). The CDR3 DNA reads as TGTGCCAGCAGCCCCCGTGAGGCCTCCTACGAGCAGTACTTC. It codes for CASSPREASYEQYF.

The chain links TRBV6-5 to TRBJ1-3; D is uncertain. With 8 bases removed from V and 4 bases from J, the gap between germline ends came to 9 bases. Germline V gene lookup returns CDR1 MNHEY and CDR2 SVGAGI. This CDR3 spans 12 amino acids. CDR3 nucleotide sequence: TGTGCCAGCCAGGATGCAGGAAACACCATATATTTT. This codes for CASQDAGNTIYF.

The chain has TRBV12-3 or TRBV12-4 and TRBJ1-2; no clear D gene. The CDR3 has 12 amino acids. V lost 6 bases, J lost 0 bases, and 5 bases lay in between. The DNA of the CDR3 is TGTGCCAGCAGGCCTACTAACTATGGCTACACCTTC. Translation gives CASRPTNYGYTF.